The source of this T cell receptor (beta chain) is a study of blood T cell repertoires in COVID-19. Study information: Both acute and convalescent COVID-19 samples were obtained from the United States, Italy and Spain. Nucleic acid was either cDNA or gDNA, and it came from T cells, B-cell-depleted T cells, or PBMCs.

The CDR3 length is 10 residues. Germline lookup yields CDR1 DFQATT and CDR2 SNEGSKA (reference sequence). In the original workflow: The assay estimated nucleated cells by amplifying reference gene primers. TCRdb's table, derived via immunoSEQ multiplex PCR, lists solely in-frame clones and lacks some. That table furnishes V, J and clone size, whereas the DNA furnished D and trimming. The top ten clones hold roughly 2.2% of a sample with about 50,000 clones, 89% of them seen once. The receptor was derived from a human donor in a cohort sampled during active COVID-19. Sample: peripheral blood. The chain links TRBV20-1 to TRBJ2-1, with D unresolved. CDR3 amino acids: CSPLGDEQFF. The CDR3 bases are TGCAGCCCCCTCGGTGATGAGCAGTTCTTC.